These 21 T cell receptor beta chains share one sample of origin, sequenced in a study of OX40 agonist ivuxolimab in advanced cancers. Using immunoSEQ multiplex PCR, the repertoire was profiled, and TCRdb retains in-frame clones only, with some absent. The sample lists about 79,000 clones; around 91% were seen once. Here the sequenced sample was CD4+ or CD8+ T cells sorted from blood, taken in a trial of the OX40 agonist ivuxolimab. These receptors originate from an adult with an advanced solid tumor such as melanoma, head and neck, liver or kidney cancer.

The V call is TRBV11-2, the J call TRBJ2-3; weak D call: TRBD2 (6 bases). The CDR3 has 12 amino acids. Germline CDR1 and CDR2: SGHAT and FQNNGV. Trimming removed 5 bases from V and 4 bases from J, with 7 bases in between. This CDR3 is CASSRGSDTQYF. CDR3 nucleotide sequence: TGTGCCAGCAGCCGGGGGTCAGATACGCAGTATTTT.

The chain combines TRBV7-2 with TRBJ2-7; D gene unclear. Trimming removed 5 bases at V and 3 bases at J, with 14 bases between. Germline lookup yields CDR1 SGHTA and CDR2 FQGNSA. The CDR3 contains 14 residues. The CDR3, as DNA: TGTGCCAGCAGCATAGAAGGTCTGATCTACGAGCAGTACTTC. Its protein product is CASSIEGLIYEQYF.

The chain combines TRBV6-1 with TRBJ1-6, with 10 bases lining up with TRBD1. V trimming: 5 bases; J trimming: 9 bases; junction bases outside the gene matches: 7. Germline CDR1 is MNHNS and CDR2 is SASEGT. This CDR3 contains 15 residues. CDR3 loop: CASSLGQGRGSPLHF. CDR3 in DNA: TGTGCCAGCAGTCTGGGACAGGGGCGAGGTTCACCCCTCCACTTT.

In this sample, this clone turned up a few times. CDR3 nucleotide sequence: TGCGCCAGCAGCAGGGGGGGCTCTGGGGCCAACGTCCTGACTTTC. This encodes CASSRGGSGANVLTF. V and J are TRBV5-1 and TRBJ2-6; tentatively, D is TRBD2 (7 bases). V lost 4 bases to trimming and J lost 0 bases, with 8 bases between them. The germline V gene encodes CDR1 SGHRS and CDR2 YFSETQ. The CDR3 length is 15 residues.

V gene TRBV27 combines with J gene TRBJ2-1; D might be TRBD1 or TRBD2, each matching 5 bases. The CDR3 has 15 amino acids. Deletions cut 0 bases from V and 3 bases from J, with 9 bases between. Germline V gives CDR1 MNHEY, CDR2 SMNVEV (reference sequence). The CDR3 protein is CASSLSGAGYNEQFF. The CDR3 nucleotides are TGTGCCAGCAGTTTATCAGGGGCGGGCTACAATGAGCAGTTCTTC.

This chain uses TRBV19 with TRBJ1-5, with 7 positions matching TRBD1. Germline trimming cut 3 bases from V and 4 bases from J; bases unmatched to any gene: 3. The CDR3 contains 14 residues. Germline V gives CDR1 LNHDA, CDR2 SQIVND (reference sequence). CDR3 in DNA: TGTGCCAGTAGTATGAGGGACAGAAATCAGCCCCAGCATTTT. This codes for CASSMRDRNQPQHF.

The rearrangement links TRBV19 to TRBJ2-5; tentative D call: TRBD1 (5 bases). CDR1 and CDR2 (germline): LNHDA, SQIVND (reference sequence). There are 14 residues in the CDR3. The V and J ends lost 3 bases and 5 bases respectively, with 13 bases between them. The CDR3 spells CASSMAGKLETQYF. As DNA, the CDR3 is TGTGCCAGTAGTATGGCAGGGAAATTGGAGACCCAGTACTTC.

The chain is built from TRBV7-2 and TRBJ1-6; D unresolved. The CDR3 is 13 amino acids. V was shortened by 4 bases and J by 10 bases, with 11 bases between the two germline ends. Germline loops: CDR1 SGHTA, CDR2 FQGNSA. As DNA, the CDR3 is TGTGCCAGCAGCTCTAATTCCGGGTCACCCCTCCACTTT. Amino acid sequence: CASSSNSGSPLHF.

This rearrangement joins TRBV7-3 to TRBJ2-3, with 11 nucleotides matching TRBD1. CDR3 length: 14 residues. The J segment lost 5 bases and the V segment lost 5 bases, leaving 3 bases of the junction unmatched. The germline V gene has CDR1 SGHTA and CDR2 FQGTGA. The CDR3 reads CASSPGTGGDTQYF. CDR3 in DNA: TGTGCCAGCAGCCCGGGGACAGGGGGAGATACGCAGTATTTT.

The V gene is TRBV19, the J gene TRBJ2-4; D is ambiguous. The CDR3 has 15 amino acids. CDR1 LNHDA and CDR2 SQIVND come from the germline V gene (reference sequence). V lost 1 base to trimming and J lost 1 base, with 8 bases between them. CDR3 protein: CASSIAGMAKNIQYF. In DNA form, the CDR3 reads TGTGCCAGTAGTATAGCTGGTATGGCCAAAAACATTCAGTACTTC.

V is TRBV30 and J is TRBJ2-7, with D uncertain. The V end lost 2 bases, the J end lost 3 bases, and 8 bases lay between the germline ends. This CDR3 has 12 amino acids. Germline V gives CDR1 GTSNPN, CDR2 SVGIG (reference sequence). CDR3 bases: TGTGCCTGGAGTCTAGGGCGCTACGAGCAGTACTTC. The encoded protein is CAWSLGRYEQYF.

The rearrangement joins TRBV6-5 to TRBJ2-5; D not certain. Per the germline V gene, CDR1 is MNHEY and CDR2 is SVGAGI. Trimming left V 0 bases short and J 5 bases short, with 10 bases between. The length of the CDR3 is 14 residues. The CDR3 reads CASSYSGFAETQYF. CDR3 DNA: TGTGCCAGCAGTTACTCGGGGTTCGCCGAGACCCAGTACTTC.

The chain is built from TRBV6-6 and TRBJ1-2, with 7 bases identical to TRBD1. Germline V lookup: CDR1 MNHNY, CDR2 SVGAGI (reference sequence). Germline trimming cut 2 bases from V and 4 bases from J; bases unmatched to any gene: 4. This CDR3 has 14 amino acids. The DNA of the CDR3 is TGTGCCAGCAGTTACCCCGACAGGGCCTATGGCTACACCTTC. Protein: CASSYPDRAYGYTF.

This rearrangement joins TRBV4-2 to TRBJ1-2, with a tentative D call TRBD1 (5 bases). The germline V gene has CDR1 LGHNA and CDR2 YNFKEQ. The germline V and J ends were trimmed by 0 bases and 5 bases, with 19 bases remaining between them. The CDR3 totals 17 residues. The DNA for the CDR3 is TGTGCCAGCAGCCAAGAAGAAGGGGCGCCTCTTATTTATGGCTACACCTTC. Amino acid sequence: CASSQEEGAPLIYGYTF.

This chain links TRBV6-6 with TRBJ1-2; D is uncertain. Germline V gives CDR1 MNHNY, CDR2 SVGAGI (reference sequence). Trimming took off 0 bases at V and 2 bases at J, with 7 bases between the two ends. The CDR3 is 14 residues long. The CDR3 reads CASSYSGENYGYTF. The CDR3 DNA reads TGTGCCAGCAGTTACTCTGGGGAAAACTATGGCTACACCTTC.

The rearrangement uses TRBV19 and TRBJ1-1, with D unresolved. Trimming took 7 bases from V and 1 from J, leaving 16 bases between them. CDR3 size: 15 residues. Germline lookup yields CDR1 LNHDA and CDR2 SQIVND (reference sequence). The CDR3 is CASKPRAGWNTEAFF. CDR3 in DNA: TGTGCCAGTAAACCAAGGGCAGGCTGGAACACTGAAGCTTTCTTT.

This chain connects TRBV19 to TRBJ1-5; D might be TRBD1 (5 bases). V lost 2 bases, J lost 1 base, and 6 bases lay in between. This CDR3 has 14 amino acids. The V gene's germline CDR1 is LNHDA and CDR2 SQIVND (reference sequence). CDR3 region: CASSIQGSNQPQHF. CDR3 sequence (DNA): TGTGCCAGTAGTATACAGGGAAGCAATCAGCCCCAGCATTTT.

V is TRBV6-1 and J is TRBJ2-5; 7 nucleotides match TRBD2. The germline V gene encodes CDR1 MNHNS and CDR2 SASEGT. This CDR3 is built from 15 residues. V was clipped by 2 bases and J by 4 bases; unmatched bases: 7. The CDR3 sequence: CASSENRGGLETQYF. CDR3 DNA sequence: TGTGCCAGCAGTGAAAACCGCGGGGGACTAGAGACCCAGTACTTC.

The chain combines TRBV27 with TRBJ1-6; D is unclear. The CDR3 length is 15 residues. Germline lookup yields CDR1 MNHEY and CDR2 SMNVEV (reference sequence). V gave up 5 bases and J gave up 7 bases, with 15 bases separating them. The CDR3 DNA is TGTGCCAGCAGTCCAGACGGGAGATGGAATTCACCCCTCCACTTT. It yields the protein CASSPDGRWNSPLHF.

The genes are TRBV27 and TRBJ1-1, with a tentative D call TRBD1 (6 bases). The length of the CDR3 is 15 residues. Trimming took off 8 bases at V and 9 bases at J, with 25 bases between the two ends. The germline V gene has CDR1 MNHEY and CDR2 SMNVEV (reference sequence). The DNA for the CDR3 is TGTGCCAGCTTACCTGCGGGGGGCCGGTGGAATCAAGCTTTCTTT. This sequence encodes CASLPAGGRWNQAFF.

The V call is TRBV2, the J call TRBJ2-5; D possibly matches TRBD1 or TRBD2 (7 bases each). The CDR3 is 14 residues long. V was clipped by 6 bases and J by 1 base, with 12 bases between them. CDR1 and CDR2 from the germline V gene are SNHLY and FYNNEI. DNA for the CDR3: TGTGCCAGCAGAGCGGGACAGATCCAAGAGACCCAGTACTTC. Residues: CASRAGQIQETQYF.